One sample yielded the 15 T cell receptor beta chains listed below, sequenced in a study of a mutant IDH1 vaccine in newly diagnosed glioma. Which antigens these TCRs recognize remains unknown. Assay: immunoSEQ multiplex PCR; the TCRdb copy retains only in-frame clones and omits some. The sample has some 60,000 clones; around 86% are singletons. Time point: week 47, end of study. Vaccine doses each comprised 300 ug of mutant IDH1 20-mer peptide, with topical imiquimod. The starting material was PBMCs, obtained from a glioma patient whose treatment included an IDH1 peptide vaccine. These receptor sequences come from a man aged 25 to 40 with glioma.

CDR3 DNA: TGTGCCAGCACCAAAGCGGGGGGAGAGACCCAGTACTTC. Translating it yields CASTKAGGETQYF. V gene TRBV7-9 combines with J gene TRBJ2-5; TRBD2 aligns across 9 bases. The CDR3 covers 13 residues. The trim removed 7 bases at V and 4 bases at J, leaving 4 bases unmatched. CDR1 is SEHNR and CDR2 is FQNEAQ in the germline V gene (reference sequence).

The chain recombines TRBV6-5 with TRBJ1-1, with TRBD1 matching over 8 bases. In germline, CDR1 is MNHEY, CDR2 SVGAGI. V lost 10 bases, J lost 1 base, and 8 bases stayed unmatched. The CDR3 is 14 amino acids. CDR3 amino acids: CAIRSGGQNTEAFF. DNA of the CDR3: TGTGCCATCAGGTCAGGGGGCCAGAACACTGAAGCTTTCTTT.

This clone appeared a single time. The chain employs TRBV6-6 and TRBJ2-7, with a tentative D call TRBD1 (7 bases). Trimming left V 6 bases short and J 3 bases short, with 18 bases between. CDR1 MNHNY and CDR2 SVGAGI come from the germline V gene (reference sequence). The CDR3 is made up of 15 amino acids. CDR3 region: CASRGGQSIFYEQYF. The CDR3 DNA reads TGTGCCAGCAGGGGGGGACAGTCAATTTTCTACGAGCAGTACTTC.

This sequence joins TRBV6-4 and TRBJ2-1; 9 bases are a match to TRBD1. CDR1 and CDR2 from the germline V gene are MRHNA and SNTAGT. Losses at the gene ends were 7 bases for V and 8 bases for J; bases not matched to a gene: 6. The length of the CDR3 is 13 residues. The CDR3 nucleotides are TGTGCCAGCAAGGGACAGGGATCAGATGAGCAGTTCTTC. It encodes CASKGQGSDEQFF.

The rearrangement joins TRBV7-9 to TRBJ1-6; TRBD1 aligns across 7 bases. Germline V gene lookup returns CDR1 SEHNR and CDR2 FQNEAQ (reference sequence). Trimming at V came to 5 bases and at J to 14 bases, leaving 18 bases not matched to a gene. The CDR3 length is 16 residues. In DNA, the CDR3 is TGTGCCAGCAGCGAAACAGGGGAGAGCCTTGGGTTAACCCTCCACTTT. It encodes CASSETGESLGLTLHF. Combining the CDR3 with reference TRBV7-9 and TRBJ1-6 gives the whole variable domain DTGVSQNPRHKITKRGQNVTFRCDPISEHNRLYWYRQTLGQGPEFLTYFQNEAQLEKSRLLSDRFSAERPKGSFSTLEIQRTEQGDSAMYLCASSETGESLGLTLHFGNGTRLTVT.

This chain links TRBV29-1 with TRBJ2-7; D gene ambiguous. Germline values: CDR1 SQVTM, CDR2 ANQGSEA. Trimming cost V 7 bases and J 5 bases, with 12 bases left between them. CDR3 length: 11 residues. The DNA for the CDR3 is TGCAGCGCCCTCCAGTCCCACGAGCAGTACTTC. It yields the protein CSALQSHEQYF.

V and J are TRBV7-9 and TRBJ1-2; maybe TRBD1 (5 bases). V lost 6 bases and J lost 4, with 12 bases in between. The CDR3 totals 13 residues. Germline CDR1 reads SEHNR; CDR2 reads FQNEAQ (reference sequence). Written as DNA, the CDR3 is TGTGCCAGCAGTTCAGACAGTACCTATGGCTACACCTTC. Protein: CASSSDSTYGYTF.

The count of this clone is one. The chain uses TRBV2 and TRBJ2-5; 9 bases line up with TRBD2. The CDR3 consists of 18 residues. With 7 bases clipped from V and 1 base from J, the junction kept 16 bases outside the gene matches. CDR1 is SNHLY, CDR2 FYNNEI, per germline. The CDR3: CASTASGLARATQETQYF. In nucleotides, the CDR3 is TGTGCCAGCACCGCGAGCGGACTAGCGAGGGCCACCCAAGAGACCCAGTACTTC.

V is TRBV5-4 and J is TRBJ2-3; TRBD1 matches 8 bases. This CDR3 has 17 residues. Per the germline V gene, CDR1 is SGHNT and CDR2 is YYREEE (reference sequence). Trimming at V came to 0 bases and at J to 6 bases, leaving 12 bases not matched to a gene. The CDR3 region is CASSLVTGAGRGDTQYF. DNA of the CDR3: TGTGCCAGCAGCTTGGTGACAGGGGCGGGTAGGGGGGATACGCAGTATTTT. The full variable domain, in which reference TRBV5-4 and TRBJ2-3 provide the parts outside the CDR3, is ETGVTQSPTHLIKTRGQQVTLRCSSQSGHNTVSWYQQALGQGPQFIFQYYREEENGRGNFPPRFSGLQFPNYSSELNVNALELDDSALYLCASSLVTGAGRGDTQYFGPGTRLTVL.

The rearrangement links TRBV13 to TRBJ1-2, with TRBD1 matching over 12 bases. V trimming: 7 bases; J trimming: 4 bases; junction bases outside the gene matches: 7. Germline V lookup: CDR1 PRHDT, CDR2 FYEKMQ (reference sequence). CDR3 length equals 15 residues. The chain's CDR3 is CASTPGTGGGYGYTF. The CDR3 DNA is TGTGCCAGCACCCCCGGGACAGGGGGCGGCTATGGCTACACCTTC.

This clone appeared a single time. The chain combines TRBV11-2 with TRBJ1-5, with 10 bases lining up with TRBD1. This CDR3 spans 15 amino acids. With V trimmed by 7 bases and J by 7 bases, 10 bases remained unmatched. Germline V lookup: CDR1 SGHAT, CDR2 FQNNGV. The CDR3 protein is CASNGGTGVRQPQHF. CDR3 coding DNA: TGTGCCAGCAACGGAGGGACAGGGGTACGCCAGCCCCAGCATTTT.

The chain recombines TRBV30 with TRBJ2-5, with 7 nucleotides matching TRBD2. The closer fit of TRBJ2-7 to the DNA end suggests the J call may be wrong. Germline CDR1 is GTSNPN and CDR2 is SVGIG (reference sequence). CDR3 size: 14 residues. In nucleotides, the CDR3 is TGTGCCTGGAGTCCTCAGCGGGGTCCCTACGAGCAGTACTTC. The encoded protein is CAWSPQRGPYEQYF.

This clone is deemed medium-sized (0.01 to 0.1%). The gene calls are TRBV30 and TRBJ2-2; no reliable D call. The CDR3 totals 15 residues. Trimming cost V 0 bases and J 3 bases, with 11 bases left between them. The germline gives CDR1 GTSNPN, CDR2 SVGIG (reference sequence). The CDR3 DNA reads TGTGCCTGGAGTGTACTGGGAAGAGACACCGGGGAGCTGTTTTTT. Translation gives CAWSVLGRDTGELFF. Together with reference TRBV30 and TRBJ2-2, the CDR3 gives the full variable domain: SQTIHQWPATLVQPVGSPLSLECTVEGTSNPNLYWYRQAAGRGLQLLFYSVGIGQISSEVPQNLSASRPQDRQFILSSKKLLLSDSGFYLCAWSVLGRDTGELFFGEGSRLTVL.

In this sample, this clone turned up a few times. The chain combines TRBV7-9 with TRBJ1-1; 8 bases are a match to TRBD1. Germline CDR1 reads SEHNR; CDR2 reads FQNEAQ (reference sequence). Trimming removed 5 bases from V and 4 bases from J; junction bases left unmatched: 9. This CDR3 has 15 residues. CDR3 bases: TGTGCCAGCAGCCCCATCCAGGGGGCCAGCACTGAAGCTTTCTTT. Its translation is CASSPIQGASTEAFF.

The chain uses TRBV19 and TRBJ1-6, with a possible D match to TRBD1 (5 bases). V lost 6 bases, J lost 8 bases, and 8 bases lay in between. The CDR3 sequence is 12 residues long. Germline V CDR1 and CDR2: LNHDA, SQIVND (reference sequence). The CDR3 bases are TGTGCCAGTAGGACAGAATATTCACCCCTCCACTTT. Translating gives CASRTEYSPLHF.